Shown below are 19 T cell receptor beta chains from a single sample sequenced in a study of technical replicates of blood from a handful of donors (dated by TCRdb to the late 2010s). Receptor libraries were prepared by the immunoSEQ multiplex PCR assay. Held by TCRdb, this immuneACCESS table contains in-frame sequences only and omits some clones. Under half of the omission traces to an unresolved V gene where checked; the cause of the rest is unknown. The sample table contains tens of thousands of clones; only one count was recorded for around 90% of them. The ten largest clonotypes hold about 0.4% of the sample. The sample taken for sequencing was T cells isolated from PBMCs. These TCRs come from a human donor in good health. Some clones in this sample may be carry-over from other donors' samples.

This rearrangement joins TRBV19 to TRBJ2-5; 8 bases agree with TRBD1. The CDR3 extends over 14 amino acids. V lost 3 bases, J lost 3 bases, and 3 bases stayed unmatched. Germline CDR1 LNHDA, CDR2 SQIVND (reference sequence). The CDR3 region is CASSMYRGEETQYF. Here the CDR3 DNA reads TGTGCCAGTAGTATGTACAGGGGGGAAGAGACCCAGTACTTC.

The chain recombines TRBV25-1 with TRBJ2-7; the D gene is possibly TRBD1 (6 bases). Germline values: CDR1 MGHDK, CDR2 SYGVNS. The length of the CDR3 is 13 residues. The ends were cut back, 8 bases at V and 0 bases at J, with 11 bases in the middle. This CDR3 reads CASGGQNSYEQYF. The CDR3 DNA follows: TGTGCCAGCGGAGGACAGAACTCCTACGAGCAGTACTTC.

The chain recombines TRBV29-1 with TRBJ2-7, with TRBD2 matching over 8 bases. The CDR3 totals 14 residues. The V gene end was trimmed by 5 bases and the J gene end by 6 bases; junction bases not matched to a gene: 12. CDR1 is SQVTM, CDR2 ANQGSEA, per germline. CDR3: CSVTAGADGREQYF. For the CDR3, the DNA is TGCAGCGTTACAGCGGGAGCAGACGGGCGCGAGCAGTACTTC.

This sequence joins TRBV15 and TRBJ1-1; D call uncertain. The CDR3 totals 15 residues. V dropped 0 bases and J dropped 1 base, with 9 bases sitting between them. Germline V lookup: CDR1 LNHNV, CDR2 YYDKDF (reference sequence). DNA of the CDR3: TGTGCCACCAGCAGAGATCGGGGAGAGAACACTGAAGCTTTCTTT. Translating gives CATSRDRGENTEAFF.

This chain links TRBV27 with TRBJ2-7; tentatively, D is TRBD1 (5 bases). V was trimmed by 3 bases and J by 2 bases, leaving 11 bases between them. The germline gives CDR1 MNHEY, CDR2 SMNVEV (reference sequence). The CDR3 is 14 residues long. Here the CDR3 reads CASSFPDSPYEQYF. CDR3 DNA: TGTGCCAGCAGTTTTCCCGACAGTCCCTACGAGCAGTACTTC.

J is TRBJ1-5 and V is TRBV27; D gene uncertain. The V end lost 6 bases, the J end lost 7 bases, and 16 bases lay between the germline ends. This CDR3 is 14 amino acids long. Germline V gene data show CDR1 as MNHEY and CDR2 as SMNVEV (reference sequence). This CDR3 reads CASSLYAGVQPQHF. In DNA form, the CDR3 reads TGTGCCAGCAGCCTATATGCCGGGGTGCAGCCCCAGCATTTT.

A single count supports this clone. The V and J genes are TRBV19 and TRBJ1-1, with 12 bases fitting TRBD1. The CDR3 loop spans 14 amino acids. The V and J ends lost 6 bases and 3 bases, in that order; junction bases with no gene match: 2. Germline assignment: CDR1 LNHDA and CDR2 SQIVND (reference sequence). CDR3 sequence reads: CASSGTGGYTEAFF. The CDR3 DNA reads as TGTGCCAGTAGCGGGACAGGGGGCTACACTGAAGCTTTCTTT.

The chain is built from TRBV5-1 and TRBJ2-7, with 12 bases lining up with TRBD2. With 2 bases clipped from V and 0 bases from J, the junction kept 3 bases outside the gene matches. Germline CDR1 reads SGHRS; CDR2 reads YFSETQ. This CDR3 is built from 16 residues. CDR3 in amino acids: CASSLRTSGNSYEQYF. The CDR3 coding sequence is TGCGCCAGCAGCTTAAGGACTAGCGGGAACTCCTACGAGCAGTACTTC. Based on the CDR3 plus reference TRBV5-1 and TRBJ2-7, the full variable domain is KAGVTQTPRYLIKTRGQQVTLSCSPISGHRSVSWYQQTPGQGLQFLFEYFSETQRNKGNFPGRFSGRQFSNSRSEMNVSTLELGDSALYLCASSLRTSGNSYEQYFGPGTRLTVT.

The chain recombines TRBV28 with TRBJ1-5, with TRBD1 identical over 7 bases. CDR3 size: 16 residues. V gave up 5 bases and J gave up 3 bases; unmatched junction bases: 10. Germline assignment: CDR1 MDHEN and CDR2 SYDVKM. CDR3 nucleotides: TGTGCCAGCAGTCCCCGAGGGCAGGGGGACAATCAGCCCCAGCATTTT. Translation: CASSPRGQGDNQPQHF.

This chain joins TRBV10-1 and TRBJ2-1; 13 bases align to TRBD2. CDR3 length equals 18 residues. The V gene's germline CDR1 is WNHNN and CDR2 SYGVQD (reference sequence). V lost 8 bases and J lost 0; bases outside the gene matches: 10. CDR3 region: CASPSGLAGEPSYNEQFF. The CDR3 bases are TGCGCCAGCCCCTCTGGACTAGCGGGAGAGCCCTCCTACAATGAGCAGTTCTTC.

The rearrangement links TRBV6-6 to TRBJ2-7; 7 bases are shared with TRBD1. With 4 bases clipped from V and 2 bases from J, the junction kept 8 bases outside the gene matches. This CDR3 contains 15 residues. Germline CDR1 and CDR2: MNHNY and SVGAGI (reference sequence). CDR3: CASSLSGQATYEQYF. Here the CDR3 DNA reads TGTGCCAGCAGTTTATCCGGACAGGCGACCTACGAGCAGTACTTC.

This clone is a singleton in its sample. The V gene is TRBV9, the J gene TRBJ2-5; TRBD2 aligns across 11 bases. The germline V gene encodes CDR1 SGDLS and CDR2 YYNGEE. The CDR3 has 15 residues. Unmatched junction bases numbered 8, after V lost 5 bases and J lost 5 bases. The chain's CDR3 is CASSGTSGPSETQYF. The CDR3 region has the DNA TGTGCCAGCAGTGGGACTAGCGGTCCCTCGGAGACCCAGTACTTC.

The J gene is TRBJ2-2, the V gene TRBV27, with TRBD2 identical over 12 bases. The junction had 15 bases not matched to a gene; V was cut back by 5 bases and J by 5 bases. Germline V gene data show CDR1 as MNHEY and CDR2 as SMNVEV (reference sequence). The length of the CDR3 is 19 residues. The CDR3 reads CASSPTPRLAGERTGELFF. The CDR3 DNA is TGTGCCAGCAGTCCGACCCCAAGACTAGCGGGAGAACGTACCGGGGAGCTGTTTTTT.

This clone showed up just once. V gene TRBV11-3 combines with J gene TRBJ2-7; TRBD2 matches 10 bases. Losses at the gene ends were 5 bases for V and 10 bases for J; bases not matched to a gene: 11. The CDR3 contains 14 residues. Germline values: CDR1 SGHNT, CDR2 YENEEA. CDR3 sequence: CASSLLGLAEHQYF. CDR3 bases: TGTGCCAGCAGCCTTCTTGGACTAGCGGAACACCAGTACTTC.

This clone counts as medium-sized. V usage is TRBV30 and J usage is TRBJ1-1, with TRBD1 identical over 9 bases. The length of the CDR3 is 12 residues. V shed 0 bases, J shed 8 bases, and the junction held 1 base outside the gene matches. Germline CDR1 is GTSNPN and CDR2 is SVGIG (reference sequence). The CDR3 DNA follows: TGTGCCTGGAGTGTACAGGGGGCGGAAGCTTTCTTT. This translates into CAWSVQGAEAFF. The variable domain in full, with the rest retrieved from reference TRBV30 and TRBJ1-1, is SQTIHQWPATLVQPVGSPLSLECTVEGTSNPNLYWYRQAAGRGLQLLFYSVGIGQISSEVPQNLSASRPQDRQFILSSKKLLLSDSGFYLCAWSVQGAEAFFGQGTRLTVV.

J is TRBJ2-5 and V is TRBV5-6; tentative D call: TRBD2 (5 bases). The V end lost 3 bases, the J end lost 5 bases, and 11 bases lay between the germline ends. This CDR3 is 13 amino acids long. Germline CDR1 and CDR2: SGHDT and YYEEEE. Here the CDR3 reads CASSSLAGETQYF. CDR3 DNA: TGTGCCAGCAGCTCTCTAGCAGGCGAGACCCAGTACTTC.

The CDR3, as DNA: TGTGCCAGCAGCCCGTCTGAGGGCCAGCTTAACTATGGCTACACCTTC. Residues: CASSPSEGQLNYGYTF. This chain links TRBV7-8 with TRBJ1-2, with unresolved D. The CDR3 consists of 16 residues. Trimming removed 5 bases from V and 1 base from J, with 17 bases in between. Germline assignment: CDR1 SGHVS and CDR2 FQNEAQ. The full variable domain, completed using reference TRBV7-8 and TRBJ1-2, is GAGVSQSPRYKVAKRGQDVALRCDPISGHVSLFWYQQALGQGPEFLTYFQNEAQLDKSGLPSDRFFAERPEGSVSTLKIQRTQQEDSAVYLCASSPSEGQLNYGYTFGSGTRLTVV.

This chain links TRBV5-1 with TRBJ1-3, with TRBD1 as a possible D gene (6 bases). The CDR3 is made up of 15 amino acids. V was trimmed by 0 bases and J by 2 bases, leaving 9 bases between them. CDR1 and CDR2 from the germline V gene are SGHRS and YFSETQ. CDR3: CASSLEGVAGNTIYF. Here the CDR3 DNA reads TGCGCCAGCAGCTTGGAGGGGGTCGCTGGAAACACCATATATTTT.

This chain uses TRBV15 with TRBJ2-2, with 7 bases lining up with TRBD1. This CDR3 has 16 residues. V shed 8 bases, J shed 7 bases, and the junction held 16 bases outside the gene matches. Germline V lookup: CDR1 LNHNV, CDR2 YYDKDF (reference sequence). Here the CDR3 reads CATGKWTGDYGGELFF. The CDR3 region has the DNA TGTGCCACCGGCAAATGGACAGGCGACTACGGCGGGGAGCTGTTTTTT.